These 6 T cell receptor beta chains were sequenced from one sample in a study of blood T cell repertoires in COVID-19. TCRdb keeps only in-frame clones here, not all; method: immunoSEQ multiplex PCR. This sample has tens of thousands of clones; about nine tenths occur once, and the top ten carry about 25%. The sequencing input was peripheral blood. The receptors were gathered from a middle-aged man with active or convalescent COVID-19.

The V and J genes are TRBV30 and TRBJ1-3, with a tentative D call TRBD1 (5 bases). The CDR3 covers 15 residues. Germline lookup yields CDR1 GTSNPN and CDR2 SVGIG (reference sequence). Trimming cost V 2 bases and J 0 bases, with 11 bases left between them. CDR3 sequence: CAWSYFGGSGNTIYF. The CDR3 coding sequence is TGTGCCTGGAGTTATTTCGGGGGCTCTGGAAACACCATATATTTT.

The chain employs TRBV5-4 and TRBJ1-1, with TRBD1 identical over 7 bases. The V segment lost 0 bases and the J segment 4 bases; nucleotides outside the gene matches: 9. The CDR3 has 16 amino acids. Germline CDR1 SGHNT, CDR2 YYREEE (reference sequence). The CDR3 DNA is TGTGCCAGCAGCTTGGCGCCGACAGGGAGTAGCACTGAAGCTTTCTTT. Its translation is CASSLAPTGSSTEAFF.

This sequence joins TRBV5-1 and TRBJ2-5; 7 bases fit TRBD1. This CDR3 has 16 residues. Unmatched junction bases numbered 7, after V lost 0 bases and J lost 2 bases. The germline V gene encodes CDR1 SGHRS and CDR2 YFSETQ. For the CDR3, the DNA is TGCGCCAGCAGCTTGGGACAGGGCACATATCAAGAGACCCAGTACTTC. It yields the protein CASSLGQGTYQETQYF.

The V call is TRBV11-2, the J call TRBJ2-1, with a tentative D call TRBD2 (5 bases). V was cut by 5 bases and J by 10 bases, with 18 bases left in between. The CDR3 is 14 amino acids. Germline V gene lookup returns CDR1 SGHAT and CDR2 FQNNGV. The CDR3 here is CASSPGGFGREQFF. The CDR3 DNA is TGTGCCAGCAGCCCGGGCGGGTTCGGTCGGGAGCAGTTCTTC.

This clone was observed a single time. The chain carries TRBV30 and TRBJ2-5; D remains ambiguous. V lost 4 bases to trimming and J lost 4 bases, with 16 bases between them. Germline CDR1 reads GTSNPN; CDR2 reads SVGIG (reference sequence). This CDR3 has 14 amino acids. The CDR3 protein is CAWTLIRSTETQYF. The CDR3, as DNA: TGTGCCTGGACCCTAATCAGGTCAACAGAGACCCAGTACTTC. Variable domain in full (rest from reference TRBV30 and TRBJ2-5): SQTIHQWPATLVQPVGSPLSLECTVEGTSNPNLYWYRQAAGRGLQLLFYSVGIGQISSEVPQNLSASRPQDRQFILSSKKLLLSDSGFYLCAWTLIRSTETQYFGPGTRLLVL.

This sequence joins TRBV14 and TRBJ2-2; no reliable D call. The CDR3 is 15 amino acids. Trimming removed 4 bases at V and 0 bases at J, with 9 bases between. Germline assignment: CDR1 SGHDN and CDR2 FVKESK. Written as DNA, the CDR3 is TGTGCCAGCAGCCTAACTGGAGCGAACACCGGGGAGCTGTTTTTT. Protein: CASSLTGANTGELFF.